The source of this T cell receptor (beta chain) is a study of blood T cells in healthy people across ages. Every donor gave 7.5 to 10 milliliters of peripheral blood. Study findings and constraints: CMV status of donors was not determined, possibly confounding expanded clonotype changes.

The use of a sample-barcoded 5' primer and a J-beta primer mix characterized a second PCR of roughly 7 to 12 cycles. Every cDNA was tagged by a template-switch adaptor with 12 random nucleotides. One entry per CDR3 protein results from TCRdb running MiXCR on the 5' RACE reads. Of over a million distinct CDR3 sequences in the sample, 40% to 50% are singletons; the top ten hold approximately 17%. Notes on this clonotype: The antigen is undetermined.

This CDR3 has 13 amino acids. Trimming removed 8 bases at V and 0 bases at J, with 10 bases between. Germline V gene sequence: CDR1 SGHTA, CDR2 FQGNSA. The chain combines TRBV7-2 with TRBJ2-5, with D perhaps assigned TRBD1 or TRBD2 (5 bases each). The sequence came from a woman aged 55-70 years in good health. The sequenced material came from blood. CDR3 loop: CASGDPYQETQYF. The CDR3 DNA follows: TGTGCCAGCGGGGACCCGTACCAAGAGACCCAGTACTTC.